This record covers a single TCR beta chain. Its antigen remains unidentified. This entry comes from a study of beta chain features in type 1 diabetes. Reverse transcription of all isolated RNA meant that expressed TCRB transcripts were sequenced. This table comes from immunoSEQ multiplex PCR, and its TCRdb copy is limited to in-frame clones, with some not included. This table has 250,000 to 350,000 clones, 13% to 15% appearing once. Notes on the study in general: Whatever favoring of shorter templates PCR might show would apply equally to patients and controls.

Sequenced sample: central memory CD4+ T cells from blood. The clonotype originates from a man aged 25-45 years in good health.

The CDR3 DNA follows: TGTGCCAGCAGAAATGGACAGGGGCCCAATGAGCAGTTCTTC. It encodes CASRNGQGPNEQFF. The rearrangement uses TRBV11-2 and TRBJ2-1, with TRBD1 matching over 9 bases. The germline V gene encodes CDR1 SGHAT and CDR2 FQNNGV. V dropped 6 bases and J dropped 6; count of bases not matched to a gene: 6. The CDR3 contains 14 residues. Filled out from reference TRBV11-2 and TRBJ2-1, the complete variable domain reads EAGVAQSPRYKIIEKRQSVAFWCNPISGHATLYWYQQILGQGPKLLIQFQNNGVVDDSQLPKDRFSAERLKGVDSTLKIQPAKLEDSAVYLCASRNGQGPNEQFFGPGTRLTVL.